This T cell receptor beta chain was captured by sequencing in a study of STAT5B mutations in CD4+ large granular lymphocyte leukemia. This clone was detected once. The CDR3 runs to 17 residues. V lost 3 bases, J lost 7 bases, and 13 bases stayed unmatched. Germline CDR1 SGHTA, CDR2 FQGNSA. TCRdb keeps only in-frame clones here, not all; method: immunoSEQ multiplex PCR. The data contain about 24,000 clones, around 76% of them singletons. The chain is built from TRBV7-2 and TRBJ2-7; 12 positions agree with TRBD2. The source is a human donor in good health. The sample consisted of CD4+ T cells from blood buffy coats. For the CDR3, the DNA is TGTGCCAGCAGCTTGACTAGCGGGGGCTTTCTCCCGGTAGAGCAGTACTTC. Translated, it gives CASSLTSGGFLPVEQYF. Looking up the rest from reference TRBV7-2 and TRBJ2-7 gives the full variable domain: GAGVSQSPSNKVTEKGKDVELRCDPISGHTALYWYRQSLGQGLEFLIYFQGNSAPDKSGLPSDRFSAERTGGSVSTLTIQRTQQEDSAVYLCASSLTSGGFLPVEQYFGPGTRLTVT.